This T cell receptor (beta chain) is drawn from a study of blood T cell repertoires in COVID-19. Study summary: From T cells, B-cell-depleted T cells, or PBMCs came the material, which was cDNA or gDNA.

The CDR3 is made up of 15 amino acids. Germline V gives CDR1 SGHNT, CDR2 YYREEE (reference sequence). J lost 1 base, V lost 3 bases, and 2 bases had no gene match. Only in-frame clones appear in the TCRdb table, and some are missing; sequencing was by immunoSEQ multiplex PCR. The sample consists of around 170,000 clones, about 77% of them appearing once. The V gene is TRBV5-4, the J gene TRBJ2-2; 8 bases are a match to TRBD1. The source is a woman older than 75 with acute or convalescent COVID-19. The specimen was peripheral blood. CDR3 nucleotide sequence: TGTGCCAGCAGCTATGGACAGGGGAACACCGGGGAGCTGTTTTTT. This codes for CASSYGQGNTGELFF. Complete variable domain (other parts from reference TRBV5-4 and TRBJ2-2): ETGVTQSPTHLIKTRGQQVTLRCSSQSGHNTVSWYQQALGQGPQFIFQYYREEENGRGNFPPRFSGLQFPNYSSELNVNALELDDSALYLCASSYGQGNTGELFFGEGSRLTVL.